The 26 T cell receptor beta chains presented below share a single source sample, sequenced in a study of OX40 agonist ivuxolimab in advanced cancers. Sequencing was performed with immunoSEQ multiplex PCR; in TCRdb, only in-frame clones are kept and a portion is missing. The sample has about 21,000 clones, over 80% seen once. This sample comprised CD4+ or CD8+ T cells sorted from blood, obtained in a trial of the OX40 agonist ivuxolimab. The receptors originated from an adult with an advanced solid tumor such as melanoma, head and neck, liver or kidney cancer.

This sequence joins TRBV27 and TRBJ2-2; TRBD2 is a possible D gene (5 bases). Germline lookup yields CDR1 MNHEY and CDR2 SMNVEV (reference sequence). V lost 4 bases and J 7 bases, leaving 19 bases between the germline ends. CDR3 length: 16 amino acids. The CDR3 here is CASSSLGSGWSGELFF. CDR3 coding DNA: TGTGCCAGCAGTTCCCTCGGCAGCGGATGGAGCGGGGAGCTGTTTTTT.

The chain employs TRBV21-1 and TRBJ2-5; the listed D gene, TRBD2, was not tested against the DNA. TRBV21-1 constitutes a pseudogene. This CDR3 contains 19 residues. The chain's CDR3 is CASSKGHPRGAGTLETQYF. CDR3 in DNA: TGTGCCAGCAGCAAAGGTCACCCTCGAGGGGCAGGGACTTTGGAGACCCAGTACTTC.

The gene calls are TRBV7-2 and TRBJ2-5; TRBD1 agrees at 7 bases. The CDR3 totals 14 residues. The V segment lost 4 bases and the J segment 1 base; nucleotides outside the gene matches: 3. CDR1 and CDR2 from the germline V gene are SGHTA and FQGNSA. For the CDR3, the DNA is TGTGCCAGCAGCTCCCGACAGGGCCAAGAGACCCAGTACTTC. Encoded protein: CASSSRQGQETQYF.

As DNA, the CDR3 is TGTGCCAGCAGCCCATGGGCGGGTGAAAACGGGGAGCTGTTTTTT. It translates to CASSPWAGENGELFF. The chain has TRBV9 and TRBJ2-2; the D gene is possibly TRBD2 (5 bases). The CDR3 totals 15 residues. Germline CDR1 reads SGDLS; CDR2 reads YYNGEE. Between the trimmed V and J ends, which lost 4 bases and 7 bases, there was a span of 17 bases.

This clone was counted once. The J gene is TRBJ2-7, the V gene TRBV9; no firm D call. Germline CDR1 reads SGDLS; CDR2 reads YYNGEE. The CDR3 extends over 15 amino acids. Trimming left V 0 bases short and J 0 bases short, with 10 bases between. CDR3 nucleotide sequence: TGTGCCAGCAGCGTAGGGTTTGATAGCTCCTACGAGCAGTACTTC. It specifies CASSVGFDSSYEQYF. The full variable domain, in which reference TRBV9 and TRBJ2-7 provide the parts outside the CDR3, is DSGVTQTPKHLITATGQRVTLRCSPRSGDLSVYWYQQSLDQGLQFLIQYYNGEERAKGNILERFSAQQFPDLHSELNLSSLELGDSALYFCASSVGFDSSYEQYFGPGTRLTVT.

V and J are TRBV11-2 and TRBJ2-7; 7 bases line up with TRBD1. The CDR3 is made up of 15 amino acids. The junction had 8 bases not matched to a gene; V was cut back by 5 bases and J by 1 base. The germline gives CDR1 SGHAT, CDR2 FQNNGV. CDR3 in DNA: TGTGCCAGCAGCCTCGGGACAGATGGGTCCTACGAGCAGTACTTC. Protein: CASSLGTDGSYEQYF.

In nucleotides, the CDR3 is TGTGCCAGCGATACAGGGTCCTACAATGAGCAGTTCTTC. Translation: CASDTGSYNEQFF. The chain is built from TRBV6-1 and TRBJ2-1; TRBD1 might be the D (6 bases). The CDR3 loop spans 13 amino acids. Germline V CDR1 and CDR2: MNHNS, SASEGT. V lost 8 bases and J 1 base, leaving 9 bases between the germline ends.

The CDR3 spells CATSRADRAEAFF. CDR3 in DNA: TGTGCCACCAGCAGAGCGGACAGGGCTGAAGCTTTCTTT. The chain uses TRBV15 and TRBJ1-1; 8 nucleotides line up with TRBD1. Germline V gives CDR1 LNHNV, CDR2 YYDKDF (reference sequence). The V gene end was trimmed by 1 base and the J gene end by 6 bases; junction bases not matched to a gene: 1. The length of the CDR3 is 13 residues.

This clone has a handful of counts. The genes are TRBV12-5 and TRBJ2-2, with 7 nucleotides matching TRBD2. V was pared by 7 bases and J by 4 bases, with 3 bases of the junction left unmatched. Germline CDR1 and CDR2: LGHNT and FRNRAP. The CDR3 has 13 amino acids. The CDR3 region is CASEREVTGELFF. DNA for the CDR3: TGTGCTAGTGAGCGGGAAGTCACCGGGGAGCTGTTTTTT.

This chain joins TRBV19 and TRBJ1-5, with D maybe TRBD1 (5 bases). The CDR3 is 14 amino acids. The V gene lost 6 bases and the J gene lost 0 bases, with 9 bases spanning the gap. The V gene's germline CDR1 is LNHDA and CDR2 SQIVND (reference sequence). The CDR3 bases are TGTGCCAGTAGAGGGGATTATAGCAATCAGCCCCAGCATTTT. Amino acid sequence: CASRGDYSNQPQHF.

This clone came up once. The genes are TRBV7-9 and TRBJ1-1; D is undetermined. The CDR3 has 12 amino acids. V gave up 3 bases and J gave up 3 bases, with 5 bases separating them. From germline, CDR1 is SEHNR and CDR2 FQNEAQ (reference sequence). CDR3 nucleotide sequence: TGTGCCAGCAGCTTTAAAGACACTGAAGCTTTCTTT. Residues: CASSFKDTEAFF.

This rearrangement joins TRBV29-1 to TRBJ2-4, with D uncertain. V lost 4 bases, J lost 3 bases, and 7 bases lay in between. Germline CDR1 reads SQVTM; CDR2 reads ANQGSEA. The length of the CDR3 is 12 residues. CDR3 in amino acids: CSVVNSKNIQYF. The CDR3 coding sequence is TGCAGCGTTGTTAACAGCAAAAACATTCAGTACTTC.

The V gene is TRBV28, the J gene TRBJ1-2, with D unclear. The ends were cut back, 5 bases at V and 8 bases at J, with 18 bases in the middle. The CDR3 runs 14 residues. Germline assignment: CDR1 MDHEN and CDR2 SYDVKM. CDR3 sequence: CASSMGGGVGGYTF. DNA for the CDR3: TGTGCCAGCAGTATGGGCGGTGGGGTCGGAGGCTACACCTTC.

This clone was counted once. J is TRBJ1-2 and V is TRBV27; TRBD1 agrees at 10 bases. Looked up from germline, CDR1 is MNHEY and CDR2 is SMNVEV (reference sequence). This CDR3 contains 15 residues. V was pared by 6 bases and J by 8 bases, with 12 bases of the junction left unmatched. The CDR3 region is CASRPTTGGRWGYTF. In DNA form, the CDR3 reads TGTGCCAGCAGACCTACGACAGGGGGCAGGTGGGGCTACACCTTC.

This chain links TRBV6-1 with TRBJ2-3; possibly TRBD1 or TRBD2 for D (5 bases each). Trimming left V 1 base short and J 4 bases short, with 18 bases between. CDR1 is MNHNS and CDR2 is SASEGT in the germline V gene. The CDR3 is made up of 17 amino acids. The CDR3 sequence: CASSEEGGWDPPDTQYF. In nucleotides, the CDR3 is TGTGCCAGCAGTGAAGAGGGTGGGTGGGACCCCCCAGATACGCAGTATTTT.

The chain combines TRBV11-1 with TRBJ1-6; D is possibly TRBD1 (6 bases). CDR1 SGHAT and CDR2 FQDESV come from the germline V gene (reference sequence). With 1 base removed from V and 10 bases from J, the gap between germline ends came to 17 bases. The CDR3 has 16 amino acids. CDR3 coding DNA: TGTGCCAGCAGCTTAGGGGCGACAGCCGGACAGTCACCCCTCCACTTT. Encoded protein: CASSLGATAGQSPLHF. The variable domain in full, completed from reference TRBV11-1 and TRBJ1-6, reads EAEVAQSPRYKITEKSQAVAFWCDPISGHATLYWYRQILGQGPELLVQFQDESVVDDSQLPKDRFSAERLKGVDSTLKIQPAELGDSAMYLCASSLGATAGQSPLHFGNGTRLTVT.

In this sample, this clone turned up once. The chain carries TRBV4-2 and TRBJ2-1; D may correspond to TRBD1 or TRBD2 (6 bases each). The CDR3 length is 14 residues. Germline V gene data show CDR1 as LGHNA and CDR2 as YNFKEQ. The germline V and J ends were trimmed by 1 base and 7 bases, with 11 bases remaining between them. CDR3 in amino acids: CASSQGGGGNEQFF. The CDR3, as DNA: TGTGCCAGCAGCCAAGGAGGAGGGGGGAATGAGCAGTTCTTC.

The chain employs TRBV6-1 and TRBJ1-5, with D unresolved. Germline lookup yields CDR1 MNHNS and CDR2 SASEGT. CDR3 size: 17 residues. V was trimmed by 0 bases and J by 7 bases, leaving 19 bases between them. The CDR3 loop reads CASSEALGRRVRQPQHF. The DNA of the CDR3 is TGTGCCAGCAGTGAAGCGCTAGGAAGAAGGGTTCGGCAGCCCCAGCATTTT.

DNA for the CDR3: TGTGCCAGCAGCTCCTGGGCAGGGCGAAACGAGACCCAGTACTTC. Protein product: CASSSWAGRNETQYF. This rearrangement joins TRBV7-9 to TRBJ2-5, with D perhaps matching TRBD1 (5 bases). There are 15 residues in the CDR3. The germline V gene has CDR1 SEHNR and CDR2 FQNEAQ (reference sequence). V lost 4 bases and J 5 bases, leaving 17 bases between the germline ends.

The chain recombines TRBV4-1 with TRBJ2-1; 13 bases are a match to TRBD2. This CDR3 has 18 residues. V lost 4 bases to trimming and J lost 7 bases; unmatched junction nucleotides: 13. Per germline, CDR1 MGHRA and CDR2 YSYEKL. CDR3 DNA: TGCGCCAGCAGCCTTCTAACCCCACTAGCGGGAGGGCCTAATGAGCAGTTCTTC. It translates to CASSLLTPLAGGPNEQFF.

J is TRBJ1-2 and V is TRBV2; no definite D call. Germline V gene sequence: CDR1 SNHLY, CDR2 FYNNEI. The CDR3 runs 13 residues. The V and J ends lost 1 base and 4 bases respectively, with 7 bases between them. The CDR3 loop reads CASSEGASYGYTF. The CDR3 DNA reads TGTGCCAGCAGTGAAGGGGCCTCCTATGGCTACACCTTC.

The chain recombines TRBV6-4 with TRBJ2-3; perhaps D is TRBD1 or TRBD2 (5 bases each). CDR1 and CDR2 (germline): MRHNA, SNTAGT. This CDR3 has 15 amino acids. Trimming stripped 3 bases from V and 2 bases from J, with 12 bases between. The CDR3 DNA reads as TGTGCCAGCAGTGAAAACGGGGCTGTCACAGATACGCAGTATTTT. It codes for CASSENGAVTDTQYF.

This chain joins TRBV18 and TRBJ1-2, with D possibly matching TRBD1 (5 bases). Trimming cost V 0 bases and J 4 bases, with 15 bases left between them. The CDR3 is 16 amino acids. Germline V gene data show CDR1 as KGHSH and CDR2 as LQKENI. CDR3: CASSPPGDSHSYGYTF. In DNA form, the CDR3 reads TGTGCCAGCTCACCACCGGGTGACAGCCACTCCTATGGCTACACCTTC. Full variable domain (outside the CDR3, taken from reference TRBV18 and TRBJ1-2): NAGVMQNPRHLVRRRGQEARLRCSPMKGHSHVYWYRQLPEEGLKFMVYLQKENIIDESGMPKERFSAEFPKEGPSILRIQQVVRGDSAAYFCASSPPGDSHSYGYTFGSGTRLTVV.

The chain couples TRBV14 to TRBJ2-5; D not resolved. The CDR3 is 17 residues long. Per germline, CDR1 SGHDN and CDR2 FVKESK. Trimming stripped 1 base from V and 4 bases from J, with 19 bases between. CDR3 loop: CASSQGPPASDGETQYF. The CDR3 region has the DNA TGTGCCAGCAGCCAAGGCCCCCCCGCGTCGGACGGAGAGACCCAGTACTTC.

The chain is built from TRBV19 and TRBJ2-7; perhaps TRBD1 as D (6 bases). The germline V gene has CDR1 LNHDA and CDR2 SQIVND (reference sequence). The germline V and J ends were trimmed by 4 bases and 2 bases, with 15 bases remaining between them. The CDR3 length is 15 residues. In DNA, the CDR3 is TGTGCCAGTAGTAGCAGGGGCGCTAGCACCTACGAGCAGTACTTC. Protein: CASSSRGASTYEQYF.

The chain combines TRBV30 with TRBJ2-5, with D unresolved. Trimming left V 4 bases short and J 5 bases short, with 11 bases between. Germline V gene lookup returns CDR1 GTSNPN and CDR2 SVGIG (reference sequence). The CDR3 length is 12 residues. In DNA form, the CDR3 reads TGTGCCTGGAACTCAGTCGGGGAGACCCAGTACTTC. This sequence encodes CAWNSVGETQYF.